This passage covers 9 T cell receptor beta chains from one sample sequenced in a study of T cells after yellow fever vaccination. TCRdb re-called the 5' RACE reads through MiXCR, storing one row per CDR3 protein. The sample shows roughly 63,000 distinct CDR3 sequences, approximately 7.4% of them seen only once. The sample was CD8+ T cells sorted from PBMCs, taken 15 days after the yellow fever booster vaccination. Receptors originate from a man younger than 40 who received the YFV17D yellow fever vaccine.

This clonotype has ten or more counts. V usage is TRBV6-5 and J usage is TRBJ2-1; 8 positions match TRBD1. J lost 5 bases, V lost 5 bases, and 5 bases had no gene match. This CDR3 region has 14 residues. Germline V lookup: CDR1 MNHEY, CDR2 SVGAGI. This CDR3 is CASSPGQANNEQFF. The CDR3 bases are TGTGCCAGCAGTCCGGGACAGGCAAACAATGAGCAGTTCTTC.

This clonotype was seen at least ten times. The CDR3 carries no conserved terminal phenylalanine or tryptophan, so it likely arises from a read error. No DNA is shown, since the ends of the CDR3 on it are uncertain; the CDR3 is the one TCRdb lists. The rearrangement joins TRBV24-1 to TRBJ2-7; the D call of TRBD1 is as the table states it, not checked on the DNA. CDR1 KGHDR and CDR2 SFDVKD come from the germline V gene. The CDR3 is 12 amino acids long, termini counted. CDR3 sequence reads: CATSDLGGARTL.

CDR3 region: CASSPSAGSDTQYF. CDR3 coding DNA: TGTGCCAGCTCACCATCGGCAGGGTCAGATACGCAGTATTTT. The gene calls are TRBV18 and TRBJ2-3, with D possibly being TRBD1 (5 bases). The CDR3 sequence is 14 residues long. In germline, CDR1 is KGHSH, CDR2 LQKENI. V dropped 2 bases and J dropped 4 bases, with 10 bases sitting between them.

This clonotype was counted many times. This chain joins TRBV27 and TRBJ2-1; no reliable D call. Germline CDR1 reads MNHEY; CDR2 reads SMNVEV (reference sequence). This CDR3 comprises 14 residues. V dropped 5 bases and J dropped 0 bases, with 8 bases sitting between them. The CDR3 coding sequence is TGTGCCAGCAGTAAGAAGAGCTCCTACAATGAGCAGTTCTTC. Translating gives CASSKKSSYNEQFF.

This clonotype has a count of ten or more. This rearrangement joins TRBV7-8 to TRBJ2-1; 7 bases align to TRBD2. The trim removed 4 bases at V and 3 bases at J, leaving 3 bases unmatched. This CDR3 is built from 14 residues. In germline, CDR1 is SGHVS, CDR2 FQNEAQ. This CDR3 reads CASSSGLDYNEQFF. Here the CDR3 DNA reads TGTGCCAGCAGCTCCGGACTAGACTACAATGAGCAGTTCTTC.

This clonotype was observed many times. The CDR3 coding sequence is TGTGCCAGCAGCCACAGCGGGAGGGATGTCACAGATACGCAGTATTTT. It specifies CASSHSGRDVTDTQYF. The chain employs TRBV3-1 and TRBJ2-3; 10 nucleotides line up with TRBD2. The CDR3 runs 16 residues. The V segment lost 3 bases and the J segment 2 bases; nucleotides outside the gene matches: 5. Germline V gene sequence: CDR1 LGHDT, CDR2 YNNKEL (reference sequence).

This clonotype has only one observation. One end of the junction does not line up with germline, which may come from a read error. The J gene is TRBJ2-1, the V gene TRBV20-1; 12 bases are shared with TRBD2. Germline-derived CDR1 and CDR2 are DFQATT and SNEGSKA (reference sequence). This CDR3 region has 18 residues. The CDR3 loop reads CCARRLTGLAGTYNEQFF. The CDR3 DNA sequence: TGCTGTGCTAGAAGGTTGACAGGACTAGCGGGAACCTACAATGAGCAGTTCTTC.

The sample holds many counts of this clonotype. The CDR3 sequence: CASSYSREEQYF. CDR3 nucleotides: TGTGCCAGCAGTTATAGTCGCGAAGAGCAGTACTTC. The chain recombines TRBV7-2 with TRBJ2-7; D uncertain. Per germline, CDR1 SGHTA and CDR2 FQGNSA. The CDR3 extends over 12 amino acids. Trimming pared 6 bases from V and 7 bases from J, leaving 13 bases between.

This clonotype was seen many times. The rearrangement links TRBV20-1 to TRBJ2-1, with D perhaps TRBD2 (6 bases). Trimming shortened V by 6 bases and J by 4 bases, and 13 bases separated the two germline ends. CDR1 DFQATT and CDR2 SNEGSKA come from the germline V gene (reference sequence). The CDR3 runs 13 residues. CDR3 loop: CSATPSVYNEQFF. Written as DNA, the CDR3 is TGCAGTGCCACCCCTAGCGTGTACAATGAGCAGTTCTTC.